Below are 31 T cell receptor beta chains sequenced from a single sample in a study of vaccination and CD4 T cells after COVID-19. Sequenced with the Oncomine TCR Beta short-read assay was DNA taken from cultured CD4+ T cells. TCRdb called the PCR reads again in MiXCR, with one record for every CDR3 protein. The sample includes fewer than 25,000 distinct CDR3 sequences, about 29% of them seen just once. No antigen is known for these receptors. Time point here: late sampling 161 to 241 days after vaccination in a few convalescent patients. Treatment defined: roughly 10-day PBMC culture with coronavirus spike peptide pools or control peptides (ViraFEST assay). The material was CD4+ T cells from blood, cultured in vitro, obtained about 7 months after SARS-CoV-2 vaccination. Receptors originate from a human donor who had recovered from COVID-19.

This clonotype is medium-sized within its sample. This sequence joins TRBV20-1 and TRBJ1-5; the match to TRBD1 covers 9 bases. V dropped 6 bases and J dropped 6; count of bases not matched to a gene: 9. The length of the CDR3 is 14 residues. From germline, CDR1 is DFQATT and CDR2 SNEGSKA (reference sequence). Here the CDR3 DNA reads TGCAGTGCAAACTCCGGGACAGGGATTCAGCCCCAGCATTTT. It yields the protein CSANSGTGIQPQHF.

This clonotype showed up just a few times. The gene calls are TRBV28 and TRBJ1-1; 7 nucleotides agree with TRBD1. V trimming: 7 bases; J trimming: 3 bases; junction bases outside the gene matches: 5. Germline CDR1 and CDR2: MDHEN and SYDVKM. The CDR3 runs to 13 residues. CDR3: CASIGGGYTEAFF. CDR3 DNA: TGTGCCAGCATCGGAGGGGGCTACACTGAAGCTTTCTTT.

This clonotype was detected once. The chain has TRBV28 and TRBJ2-5, with 13 bases matching TRBD2. The CDR3 contains 17 residues. Germline V lookup: CDR1 MDHEN, CDR2 SYDVKM. V was clipped by 5 bases and J by 9 bases; unmatched bases: 15. The CDR3 here is CASSDGLAGVFLKAQYF. CDR3 DNA: TGTGCCAGCAGTGACGGACTAGCGGGAGTGTTCCTGAAGGCCCAGTACTTC.

This clonotype has just one count. The V call is TRBV21-1, the J call TRBJ1-5; the table names TRBD1, a call not compared with the DNA. TRBV21-1 is shown as a pseudogene. The CDR3 is made up of 15 amino acids. The chain's CDR3 is CASSKYDRGNQPQHF. The DNA of the CDR3 is TGTGCCAGCAGCAAATACGACAGGGGCAATCAGCCCCAGCATTTT.

The V call is TRBV27, the J call TRBJ2-3; D tentatively reads TRBD1 or TRBD2 (5 bases each). Germline V gene lookup returns CDR1 MNHEY and CDR2 SMNVEV (reference sequence). This CDR3 is built from 14 residues. Trimming removed 2 bases at V and 4 bases at J, with 10 bases between. CDR3 protein: CASSLGDGADTQYF. CDR3 DNA: TGTGCCAGCAGTTTAGGGGACGGCGCAGATACGCAGTATTTT.

In its sample, this clonotype ranks as medium-sized (0.01 to 0.1%). The J gene is TRBJ1-1, the V gene TRBV15, with D perhaps matching TRBD1 (6 bases). Germline CDR1 is LNHNV and CDR2 is YYDKDF (reference sequence). The CDR3 sequence is 15 residues long. The V end lost 0 bases, the J end lost 4 bases, and 12 bases lay between the germline ends. The CDR3 spells CATSRDLQGSTEAFF. For the CDR3, the DNA is TGTGCCACCAGCAGAGATCTACAGGGAAGCACTGAAGCTTTCTTT. Combining the CDR3 with reference TRBV15 and TRBJ1-1 gives the whole variable domain DAMVIQNPRYQVTQFGKPVTLSCSQTLNHNVMYWYQQKSSQAPKLLFHYYDKDFNNEADTPDNFQSRRPNTSFCFLDIRSPGLGDTAMYLCATSRDLQGSTEAFFGQGTRLTVV.

This chain joins TRBV7-2 and TRBJ2-6; D ambiguous. This CDR3 is 15 amino acids long. The V and J ends lost 0 bases and 9 bases respectively, with 12 bases between them. Germline CDR1 and CDR2: SGHTA and FQGNSA. The CDR3 protein is CASSLAGMSLNVLTF. For the CDR3, the DNA is TGTGCCAGCAGCTTAGCTGGGATGAGCCTCAACGTCCTGACTTTC.

V usage is TRBV14 and J usage is TRBJ1-2, with D possibly TRBD1 on 6 matching bases. Germline V CDR1 and CDR2: SGHDN, FVKESK. V was cut by 5 bases and J by 7 bases, with 14 bases left in between. The CDR3 runs to 13 residues. In nucleotides, the CDR3 is TGTGCCAGCAGCGCCCACAGGGAGGGTGGCTACACCTTC. Its translation is CASSAHREGGYTF.

This clonotype was seen a few times. The chain is built from TRBV14 and TRBJ2-7, with 7 bases fitting TRBD2. Germline V gene sequence: CDR1 SGHDN, CDR2 FVKESK. The junction had 5 bases not matched to a gene; V was cut back by 0 bases and J by 0 bases. CDR3 size: 16 residues. The CDR3, as DNA: TGTGCCAGCAGCCAAGATATCAGGACTAGCTCCTACGAGCAGTACTTC. The encoded protein is CASSQDIRTSSYEQYF.

The CDR3 here is CASRLRLAGNNEQFF. For the CDR3, the DNA is TGTGCCAGCAGACTAAGACTAGCGGGTAACAATGAGCAGTTCTTC. The chain joins TRBV6-1 to TRBJ2-1; 10 bases line up with TRBD2. V shed 6 bases and J 5 bases; nucleotides not matched to a gene: 7. The CDR3 runs to 15 residues. Germline CDR1 is MNHNS and CDR2 is SASEGT.

There are a few counts of this clonotype. V is TRBV20-1 and J is TRBJ2-7; TRBD2 matches at 9 bases. CDR3 length: 13 amino acids. V dropped 5 bases and J dropped 3; count of bases not matched to a gene: 5. CDR1 DFQATT and CDR2 SNEGSKA come from the germline V gene (reference sequence). The CDR3 region is CSAHNSGSYEQYF. CDR3 nucleotides: TGCAGTGCTCATAATAGCGGGAGCTACGAGCAGTACTTC.

This clonotype is labeled medium-sized. The V gene is TRBV24-1, the J gene TRBJ2-5, with 7 nucleotides matching TRBD2. This CDR3 spans 16 amino acids. CDR1 and CDR2 from the germline V gene are KGHDR and SFDVKD. The junction had 12 bases not matched to a gene; V was cut back by 4 bases and J by 5 bases. Written as DNA, the CDR3 is TGTGCCACCAGTGACTCAATAGCGGGTGGGCAGGAGACCCAGTACTTC. The encoded protein is CATSDSIAGGQETQYF.

The genes are TRBV7-2 and TRBJ2-1, with 10 bases that match TRBD2. Germline V lookup: CDR1 SGHTA, CDR2 FQGNSA. The V segment lost 1 base and the J segment 4 bases; nucleotides outside the gene matches: 7. The CDR3 loop spans 17 amino acids. Here the CDR3 DNA reads TGTGCCAGCAGCTTAGAGGGCACTAGCGGGGATTACAATGAGCAGTTCTTC. It yields the protein CASSLEGTSGDYNEQFF.

This clonotype was detected a few times. The chain joins TRBV19 to TRBJ2-7; 7 bases agree with TRBD1. V shed 2 bases and J 6 bases; nucleotides not matched to a gene: 13. Germline values: CDR1 LNHDA, CDR2 SQIVND (reference sequence). The CDR3 sequence is 16 residues long. The CDR3 protein is CASSISNRGSSVEQYF. DNA of the CDR3: TGTGCCAGTAGTATATCGAACAGGGGTAGTTCGGTCGAGCAGTACTTC.

V gene TRBV19 combines with J gene TRBJ2-7, with D possibly matching TRBD1 (5 bases). Between the trimmed V and J ends, which lost 5 bases and 0 bases, there was a span of 17 bases. CDR3 size: 16 residues. Germline CDR1 and CDR2: LNHDA and SQIVND (reference sequence). The CDR3 region is CASSALDRLSSYEQYF. For the CDR3, the DNA is TGTGCCAGTAGTGCCCTCGACAGACTGAGCTCCTACGAGCAGTACTTC.

The gene calls are TRBV4-3 and TRBJ2-3, with D uncertain. V lost 4 bases and J 4 bases, leaving 12 bases between the germline ends. The CDR3 totals 14 residues. Germline CDR1 and CDR2: LGHNA and YSLEER. In DNA form, the CDR3 reads TGCGCCAGCAGCCGGAGCCAGGTTTCAGATACGCAGTATTTT. Protein sequence: CASSRSQVSDTQYF.

This clonotype was seen more than once but under ten times. The chain carries TRBV10-3 and TRBJ2-2; TRBD1 agrees at 10 bases. From germline, CDR1 is ENHRY and CDR2 SYGVKD. The ends lost 11 bases at V and 3 bases at J; junction bases unmatched: 3. This CDR3 comprises 13 residues. CDR3 nucleotides: TGTGCCCATGGGACAGGGGACACCGGGGAGCTGTTTTTT. It is translated as CAHGTGDTGELFF.

The V call is TRBV28, the J call TRBJ2-5; 11 bases line up with TRBD2. The CDR3 is 16 amino acids. Trimming took 4 bases from V and 7 from J; bases not matched to a gene: 11. The germline V gene encodes CDR1 MDHEN and CDR2 SYDVKM. DNA of the CDR3: TGTGCCAGCAGTTCGGGGACTAGCGGCGGTGTATTGACCCAGTACTTC. Translated: CASSSGTSGGVLTQYF.

This clonotype has more than one count but fewer than ten. The J gene is TRBJ1-2, the V gene TRBV19, with 11 positions matching TRBD1. Germline V gene sequence: CDR1 LNHDA, CDR2 SQIVND (reference sequence). Trimming at V came to 8 bases and at J to 8 bases, leaving 7 bases not matched to a gene. CDR3 length: 13 amino acids. CDR3 bases: TGTGCCAGTCGGACAGGGGGCTTGAGGGGCTACACCTTC. This gives the protein CASRTGGLRGYTF.

This clonotype was detected only a few times. The chain couples TRBV7-9 to TRBJ1-6; tentative D call: TRBD1 (6 bases). CDR3 length equals 16 residues. The germline V and J ends were trimmed by 5 bases and 9 bases, with 20 bases remaining between them. Germline CDR1 SEHNR, CDR2 FQNEAQ (reference sequence). The CDR3 nucleotides are TGTGCCAGCAGCCCTTATGGTGTAAGGGGGACTTCACCCCTCCACTTT. This encodes CASSPYGVRGTSPLHF.

This clonotype is termed medium-sized (0.01 to 0.1%). The chain combines TRBV20-1 with TRBJ1-1, with D unresolved. V dropped 4 bases and J dropped 3 bases, with 9 bases sitting between them. Germline V lookup: CDR1 DFQATT, CDR2 SNEGSKA (reference sequence). This CDR3 has 12 amino acids. The DNA of the CDR3 is TGCAGTGCTAAGGTCGGCGACACTGAAGCTTTCTTT. Residues: CSAKVGDTEAFF.

The sample holds a few counts of this clonotype. The chain links TRBV11-1 to TRBJ2-1, with 15 positions matching TRBD2. The CDR3 spans 13 residues. V lost 7 bases to trimming and J lost 10 bases; unmatched junction nucleotides: 2. CDR1 is SGHAT and CDR2 is FQDESV in the germline V gene (reference sequence). CDR3 nucleotide sequence: TGTGCCAGCAACGGACTAGCGGGAGGGGAGCAGTTCTTC. Amino acid sequence: CASNGLAGGEQFF.

There are a few counts of this clonotype. This chain uses TRBV28 with TRBJ1-2; D possibly corresponds to TRBD1 (6 bases). The CDR3 extends over 15 amino acids. Trimming left V 6 bases short and J 5 bases short, with 19 bases between. Germline CDR1 reads MDHEN; CDR2 reads SYDVKM. CDR3 sequence reads: CASRETGVVEYGYTF. In DNA form, the CDR3 reads TGTGCCAGCAGAGAGACAGGAGTGGTGGAGTATGGCTACACCTTC.

The table lists this clonotype with a count of one. CDR3 residues: CASSIGATNSPLHF. CDR3 nucleotide sequence: TGTGCCAGTAGTATAGGGGCGACCAATTCACCCCTCCACTTT. The chain combines TRBV19 with TRBJ1-6; D is undetermined. V shed 1 base and J shed 7 bases, with 8 bases lying between them. The germline gives CDR1 LNHDA, CDR2 SQIVND (reference sequence). The CDR3 runs to 14 residues.

This rearrangement joins TRBV6-5 to TRBJ2-3; TRBD2 is a possible D gene (6 bases). V was shortened by 4 bases and J by 2 bases, with 16 bases between the two germline ends. The CDR3 is made up of 16 amino acids. Germline CDR1 is MNHEY and CDR2 is SVGAGI. The CDR3 reads CASSWGVAETTDTQYF. The CDR3 DNA follows: TGTGCCAGCAGTTGGGGGGTAGCGGAGACCACAGATACGCAGTATTTT.

This chain links TRBV19 with TRBJ2-5; 8 positions match TRBD2. Germline loops: CDR1 LNHDA, CDR2 SQIVND (reference sequence). The CDR3 has 17 residues. V lost 5 bases, J lost 4 bases, and 15 bases stayed unmatched. Here the CDR3 DNA reads TGTGCCAGTAGTTACCTCCGGGGAGCGGGAGATCGAGAGACCCAGTACTTC. It specifies CASSYLRGAGDRETQYF.

The V call is TRBV10-3, the J call TRBJ1-6; 8 nucleotides align to TRBD1. The J segment lost 2 bases and the V segment lost 4 bases, leaving 16 bases of the junction unmatched. Germline V gene lookup returns CDR1 ENHRY and CDR2 SYGVKD. CDR3 size: 20 residues. CDR3: CAISGSAGGNQGTYNSPLHF. CDR3 nucleotides: TGTGCCATCAGTGGGTCGGCAGGGGGCAATCAGGGCACCTATAATTCACCCCTCCACTTT.

This clonotype is a singleton in its sample. V and J are TRBV19 and TRBJ2-5; maybe TRBD1 (6 bases). Trimming took off 5 bases at V and 0 bases at J, with 19 bases between the two ends. CDR3 size: 17 residues. The germline V gene encodes CDR1 LNHDA and CDR2 SQIVND (reference sequence). The CDR3 nucleotides read TGTGCCAGTAGTGTGTCGCAGGGGAATTACTACCAAGAGACCCAGTACTTC. Encoded protein: CASSVSQGNYYQETQYF.

A few counts support this clonotype. The V call is TRBV6-1, the J call TRBJ2-1; 7 bases line up with TRBD2. Germline trimming cut 5 bases from V and 6 bases from J; bases unmatched to any gene: 1. In germline, CDR1 is MNHNS, CDR2 SASEGT. This CDR3 contains 12 residues. The CDR3 loop reads CASSRTSNEQFF. The CDR3 DNA sequence: TGTGCCAGCAGTAGGACTAGCAATGAGCAGTTCTTC.

This sequence joins TRBV7-2 and TRBJ2-1, with 9 bases lining up with TRBD2. CDR1 and CDR2 from the germline V gene are SGHTA and FQGNSA. The V segment lost 5 bases and the J segment 3 bases; nucleotides outside the gene matches: 20. The CDR3 has 20 amino acids. The DNA of the CDR3 is TGTGCCAGCAGCCCGCCCCGAGCCTTGACTAGCGGTTTAGTCTACAATGAGCAGTTCTTC. Translating gives CASSPPRALTSGLVYNEQFF.

This chain joins TRBV7-8 and TRBJ1-6; 10 bases agree with TRBD1. The CDR3 runs to 16 residues. The germline CDR1 and CDR2 sequences are SGHVS and FQNEAQ. The V and J ends lost 3 bases and 8 bases, in that order; junction bases with no gene match: 7. This CDR3 reads CASSLVVGTGDSPLHF. CDR3 nucleotide sequence: TGTGCCAGCAGCTTGGTAGTGGGGACAGGGGATTCACCCCTCCACTTT.